Below are 14 T cell receptor beta chains sequenced from a single sample in a study of T-cell reconstitution after alpha-beta-depleted transplantation in children. Unique molecular identifiers featured in how the TCRbeta library was prepared. TCRdb re-analysed the PCR reads in MiXCR, keeping a single row per CDR3 protein. This sample has roughly 570,000 distinct CDR3 sequences, with 27% found just once. Sequenced here: PBMCs, sampled before TCRalphabeta/CD19-depleted stem cell transplant. The source of these receptors is a boy under two years old with Wiskott-Aldrich syndrome, due to receive a stem cell transplant.

The table lists this clonotype with many counts. One junction end does not reproduce the germline sequence, and a read error may be involved. The rearrangement uses TRBV5-1 and TRBJ2-5; D possibly corresponds to TRBD1 (5 bases). The CDR3 has 13 residues. Germline CDR1 SGHRS, CDR2 YFSETQ. The CDR3 is CASSRQGQETQYF. CDR3 sequence (DNA): TGTGCCAGCAGCCGGCAGGGCCAAGAGACCCAGTACTTC. The whole variable domain, remainder taken from reference TRBV5-1 and TRBJ2-5, is KAGVTQTPRYLIKTRGQQVTLSCSPISGHRSVSWYQQTPGQGLQFLFEYFSETQRNKGNFPGRFSGRQFSNSRSEMNVSTLELGDSALYLCASSRQGQETQYFGPGTRLLVL.

This clonotype was recorded a few times. V is TRBV29-1 and J is TRBJ2-1, with D unresolved. CDR1 SQVTM and CDR2 ANQGSEA come from the germline V gene. The CDR3 consists of 13 residues. The V and J ends lost 4 bases and 4 bases respectively, with 11 bases between them. CDR3: CSVGQVIYNEQFF. DNA for the CDR3: TGCAGCGTTGGCCAGGTGATTTACAATGAGCAGTTCTTC.

This sequence joins TRBV29-1 and TRBJ1-5; D might be TRBD1 (6 bases). Trimming shortened V by 4 bases and J by 5 bases, and 12 bases separated the two germline ends. CDR3 length: 13 amino acids. The germline V gene encodes CDR1 SQVTM and CDR2 ANQGSEA. CDR3 protein: CSVAQGLDQPQHF. The CDR3 DNA reads TGCAGCGTTGCTCAGGGGTTGGATCAGCCCCAGCATTTT.

This clonotype was recorded a few times. The rearrangement links TRBV27 to TRBJ1-5; perhaps TRBD1 as D (5 bases). Trimming removed 3 bases at V and 0 bases at J, with 9 bases between. The CDR3 has 15 residues. Germline V gene data show CDR1 as MNHEY and CDR2 as SMNVEV (reference sequence). In DNA form, the CDR3 reads TGTGCCAGCAGTTTTGACAGAAATAGCAATCAGCCCCAGCATTTT. Translating it yields CASSFDRNSNQPQHF.

This clonotype was counted only a few times. The rearrangement joins TRBV5-6 to TRBJ2-1; weak D call: TRBD1 (6 bases). Germline CDR1 is SGHDT and CDR2 is YYEEEE. V was clipped by 3 bases and J by 5 bases, with 18 bases between them. CDR3 length: 16 amino acids. CDR3 coding DNA: TGTGCCAGCAGCTCTATAAACAGGGAGTTGAACAATGAGCAGTTCTTC. Translated: CASSSINRELNNEQFF. Based on the CDR3 plus reference TRBV5-6 and TRBJ2-1, the full variable domain is DAGVTQSPTHLIKTRGQQVTLRCSPKSGHDTVSWYQQALGQGPQFIFQYYEEEERQRGNFPDRFSGHQFPNYSSELNVNALLLGDSALYLCASSSINRELNNEQFFGPGTRLTVL.

The genes are TRBV28 and TRBJ2-7; no reliable D call. Germline V CDR1 and CDR2: MDHEN, SYDVKM. The V gene lost 6 bases and the J gene lost 5 bases, with 14 bases spanning the gap. CDR3 size: 13 residues. Written as DNA, the CDR3 is TGTGCCAGCAGGCCCGCCCCTCCCCACGAGCAGTACTTC. It translates to CASRPAPPHEQYF.

This clonotype was counted only a few times. The V gene is TRBV24-1, the J gene TRBJ2-7, with D possibly TRBD1 on 6 matching bases. V was cut by 7 bases and J by 3 bases, with 12 bases left in between. CDR1 and CDR2 (germline): KGHDR, SFDVKD. There are 13 residues in the CDR3. This chain's CDR3 is CATSRGLGYEQYF. Here the CDR3 DNA reads TGTGCCACCAGCAGGGGTCTAGGCTACGAGCAGTACTTC.

This clonotype appeared once. This sequence joins TRBV28 and TRBJ2-7; 8 positions agree with TRBD1. The CDR3 has 15 amino acids. Germline CDR1 and CDR2: MDHEN and SYDVKM. Germline trimming cut 6 bases from V and 5 bases from J; bases unmatched to any gene: 12. As DNA, the CDR3 is TGTGCCAGCAGCCCACACCGACAGGGGTTGGACGAGCAGTACTTC. Protein sequence: CASSPHRQGLDEQYF.

The chain recombines TRBV18 with TRBJ2-7, with D perhaps given as TRBD1 or TRBD2 (5 bases each). CDR3 length: 15 amino acids. Looked up from germline, CDR1 is KGHSH and CDR2 is LQKENI. V lost 1 base and J 3 bases, leaving 13 bases between the germline ends. CDR3 in amino acids: CASSPRGGSLYEQYF. The CDR3 bases are TGTGCCAGCTCACCACGGGGCGGGTCCCTCTACGAGCAGTACTTC.

The rearrangement links TRBV20-1 to TRBJ2-2; D remains unclear. This CDR3 comprises 13 residues. The germline V gene has CDR1 DFQATT and CDR2 SNEGSKA (reference sequence). V was pared by 2 bases and J by 2 bases, with 6 bases between. As DNA, the CDR3 is TGCAGTGCTAGAAAACTAAACACCGGGGAGCTGTTTTTT. Translating gives CSARKLNTGELFF.

The chain combines TRBV4-1 with TRBJ2-5; D is perhaps TRBD2 (5 bases). V lost 0 bases, J lost 0 bases, and 8 bases lay in between. The germline gives CDR1 MGHRA, CDR2 YSYEKL. The CDR3 is 15 residues long. CDR3 protein: CASSQDSTNQETQYF. CDR3 DNA: TGCGCCAGCAGCCAAGATTCGACTAACCAAGAGACCCAGTACTTC.

The gene calls are TRBV5-4 and TRBJ2-2; D not certain. V gave up 4 bases and J gave up 1 base, with 11 bases separating them. CDR1 and CDR2 (germline): SGHNT, YYREEE (reference sequence). The CDR3 is made up of 15 amino acids. CDR3: CASSKGPQNTGELFF. CDR3 sequence (DNA): TGTGCCAGCAGCAAAGGACCACAGAACACCGGGGAGCTGTTTTTT.

Here the CDR3 reads CASSGLAAPQFF. In nucleotides, the CDR3 is TGTGCCAGCAGCGGACTAGCGGCACCGCAGTTCTTC. V and J are TRBV3-1 and TRBJ2-1, with 10 positions matching TRBD2. This CDR3 is 12 amino acids long. Germline values: CDR1 LGHDT, CDR2 YNNKEL (reference sequence). Trimming removed 5 bases from V and 12 bases from J; junction bases left unmatched: 4.

This sequence joins TRBV20-1 and TRBJ1-4, with D possibly being TRBD1 (5 bases). Deletions cut 1 base from V and 8 bases from J, with 11 bases between. This CDR3 comprises 13 residues. Germline V lookup: CDR1 DFQATT, CDR2 SNEGSKA (reference sequence). The CDR3 nucleotides are TGCAGTGCTAGAGGACAGTGGGCAGAAAAACTGTTTTTT. Its protein is CSARGQWAEKLFF.